This entry lists 8 T cell receptor beta chains sequenced from one sample in a study of T-cell memory formation after mild COVID-19. MiXCR, run by TCRdb on the 5' RACE reads, gives a single entry per CDR3 protein. Counted here are fewer than 250,000 distinct CDR3 sequences, about 11% occurring once; the ten biggest clones make up approximately 3%. Specimen: PBMCs or a T cell subset sorted from them (not recorded which). The receptors stem from a man aged 18 to 35 who had mild COVID-19 (a few samples of this study predate the infection). Cell type and time point are not known.

The table lists this clonotype with many counts. The chain combines TRBV7-9 with TRBJ2-3, with 12 bases matching TRBD2. The CDR3 totals 16 residues. CDR1 is SEHNR and CDR2 is FQNEAQ in the germline V gene (reference sequence). V lost 5 bases and J lost 1; bases outside the gene matches: 4. CDR3: CASSPRTSGGTDTQYF. CDR3 DNA sequence: TGTGCCAGCAGCCCTCGGACTAGCGGGGGCACAGATACGCAGTATTTT.

The V and J genes are TRBV27 and TRBJ1-5; no firm D call. The CDR3 has 15 residues. Germline CDR1 is MNHEY and CDR2 is SMNVEV (reference sequence). V was cut by 6 bases and J by 6 bases, with 18 bases left in between. In nucleotides, the CDR3 is TGTGCCAGCAGCCCCAGAGGACGGGGAAGTCAGCCCCAGCATTTT. Encoded protein: CASSPRGRGSQPQHF.

This clonotype was seen only a few times. The J gene is TRBJ2-5, the V gene TRBV10-3, with TRBD1 as a possible D gene (6 bases). The germline V and J ends were trimmed by 3 bases and 5 bases, with 16 bases remaining between them. The CDR3 extends over 15 amino acids. Germline-derived CDR1 and CDR2 are ENHRY and SYGVKD. The CDR3: CAISDPTGYGETQYF. The CDR3 DNA follows: TGTGCCATCAGTGACCCCACAGGGTACGGGGAGACCCAGTACTTC.

The chain carries TRBV5-1 and TRBJ2-1; D remains ambiguous. Germline CDR1 reads SGHRS; CDR2 reads YFSETQ. Trimming cost V 2 bases and J 6 bases, with 6 bases left between them. There are 12 residues in the CDR3. DNA for the CDR3: TGCGCCAGCAGCTTAAATGGCAATGAGCAGTTCTTC. Translated, it gives CASSLNGNEQFF.

This chain joins TRBV5-8 and TRBJ2-5, with TRBD2 as a possible D gene (5 bases). The CDR3 is 15 amino acids. Trimming pared 2 bases from V and 6 bases from J, leaving 17 bases between. CDR1 is SGHTS and CDR2 is YDEGEE in the germline V gene. CDR3 region: CASSFSAGWEKTQYF. DNA of the CDR3: TGTGCCAGCAGCTTTTCTGCGGGTTGGGAGAAGACCCAGTACTTC.

The rearrangement links TRBV7-2 to TRBJ1-2, with 7 bases that match TRBD1. The J segment lost 6 bases and the V segment lost 4 bases, leaving 5 bases of the junction unmatched. The CDR3 runs to 13 residues. Germline V gene lookup returns CDR1 SGHTA and CDR2 FQGNSA. CDR3 sequence (DNA): TGTGCCAGCAGCTCGGTAGGACAGGATGGCTACACCTTC. It yields the protein CASSSVGQDGYTF.

V gene TRBV6-5 combines with J gene TRBJ2-7; 9 nucleotides align to TRBD1. This CDR3 is built from 14 residues. Unmatched junction bases numbered 9, after V lost 6 bases and J lost 6 bases. Per the germline V gene, CDR1 is MNHEY and CDR2 is SVGAGI. The CDR3 DNA reads as TGTGCCAGCAGGGCCGGGACAGGGCGTAGCGAGCAGTACGTC. Translated, it gives CASRAGTGRSEQYV.

J is TRBJ1-4 and V is TRBV11-1, with TRBD1 as a possible D gene (5 bases). Trimming took 8 bases from V and 3 from J, leaving 10 bases between them. The germline gives CDR1 SGHAT, CDR2 FQDESV (reference sequence). This CDR3 has 13 residues. The CDR3 loop reads CASARGANEKLFF. CDR3 in DNA: TGTGCCAGCGCAAGGGGAGCTAATGAAAAACTGTTTTTT.